The T cell receptor beta chain under discussion was sequenced for a study of beta chain features in type 1 diabetes. CDR3 length: 16 residues. The germline V gene has CDR1 SGHNT and CDR2 YYREEE (reference sequence). Deletions cut 1 base from V and 7 bases from J, with 20 bases between. Comment on this clone: The antigen is not known.

Study outcomes and limitations: A pattern of fewer insertions and more deletions at VDJ junctions was seen in type 1 diabetes patients. All four CD4+ subsets from Type 1 diabetes patients carried moderately but significantly shorter TCRB CDR3s.

As every portion of the isolated RNA was reverse transcribed, the sequencing read expressed TCRB transcripts. Clones were read by immunoSEQ multiplex PCR, and TCRdb kept only the in-frame ones, dropping some. The sample records about 160,000 clones, approximately 9.1% being singletons. The receptor comes from a woman aged 25 to 39 with type 1 diabetes. Sample: central memory CD4+ T cells from blood. V and J are TRBV5-4 and TRBJ2-5; a weak D match, TRBD1 (6 bases). This chain's CDR3 is CASSLSVAGDELTQYF. In nucleotides, the CDR3 is TGTGCCAGCAGCTTGTCGGTGGCAGGGGATGAGTTGACCCAGTACTTC.